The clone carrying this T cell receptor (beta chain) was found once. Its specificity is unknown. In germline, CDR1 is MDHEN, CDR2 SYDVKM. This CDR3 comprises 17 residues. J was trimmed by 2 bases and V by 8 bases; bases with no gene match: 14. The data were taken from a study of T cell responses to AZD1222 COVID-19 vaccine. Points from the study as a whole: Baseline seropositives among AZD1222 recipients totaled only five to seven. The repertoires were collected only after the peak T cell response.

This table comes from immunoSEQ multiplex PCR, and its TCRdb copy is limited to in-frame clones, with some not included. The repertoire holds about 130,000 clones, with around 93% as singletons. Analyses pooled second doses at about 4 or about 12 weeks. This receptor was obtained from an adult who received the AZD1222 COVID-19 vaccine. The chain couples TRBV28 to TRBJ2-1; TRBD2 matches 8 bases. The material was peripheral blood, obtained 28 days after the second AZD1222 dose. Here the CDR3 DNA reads TGTGCCAGCTCCTTCCGGGGGGGCCTAGCGGCCTACAATGAGCAGTTCTTC. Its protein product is CASSFRGGLAAYNEQFF.